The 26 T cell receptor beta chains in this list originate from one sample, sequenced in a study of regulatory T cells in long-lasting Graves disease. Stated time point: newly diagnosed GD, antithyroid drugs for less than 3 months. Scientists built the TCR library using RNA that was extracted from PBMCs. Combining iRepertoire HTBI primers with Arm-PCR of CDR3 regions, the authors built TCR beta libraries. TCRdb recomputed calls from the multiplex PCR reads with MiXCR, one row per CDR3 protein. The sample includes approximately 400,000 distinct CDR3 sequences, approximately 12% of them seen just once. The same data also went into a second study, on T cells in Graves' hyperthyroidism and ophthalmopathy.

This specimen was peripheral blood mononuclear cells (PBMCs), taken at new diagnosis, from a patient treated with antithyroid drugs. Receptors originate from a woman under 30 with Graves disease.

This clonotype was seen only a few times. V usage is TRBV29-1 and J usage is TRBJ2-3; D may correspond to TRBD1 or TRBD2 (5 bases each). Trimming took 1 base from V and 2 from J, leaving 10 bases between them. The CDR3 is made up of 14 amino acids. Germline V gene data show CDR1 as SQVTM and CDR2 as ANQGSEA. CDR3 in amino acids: CSVEGGSFTDTQYF. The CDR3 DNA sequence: TGCAGCGTTGAAGGGGGGTCCTTCACAGATACGCAGTATTTT.

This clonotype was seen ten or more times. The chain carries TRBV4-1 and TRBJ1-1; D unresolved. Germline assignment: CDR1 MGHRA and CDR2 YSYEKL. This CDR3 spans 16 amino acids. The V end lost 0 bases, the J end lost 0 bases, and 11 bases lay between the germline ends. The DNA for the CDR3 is TGCGCCAGCAGCCAAGATCCGGGTAGCATGAACACTGAAGCTTTCTTT. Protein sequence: CASSQDPGSMNTEAFF.

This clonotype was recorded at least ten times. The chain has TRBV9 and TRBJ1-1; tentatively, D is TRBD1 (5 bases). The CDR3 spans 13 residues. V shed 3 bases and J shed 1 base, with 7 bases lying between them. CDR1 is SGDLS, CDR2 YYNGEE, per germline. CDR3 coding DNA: TGTGCCAGCAGCGCAGACAGGAACACTGAAGCTTTCTTT. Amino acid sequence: CASSADRNTEAFF.

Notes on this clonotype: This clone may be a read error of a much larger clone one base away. The CDR3 sequence is CSARDLQSLGYGYTF. CDR3 DNA: TGCAGTGCTAGAGATCTACAGTCATTAGGCTATGGCTACACCTTC. The chain uses TRBV20-1 and TRBJ1-2, with D uncertain. V was trimmed by 0 bases and J by 4 bases, leaving 15 bases between them. This CDR3 contains 15 residues. In germline, CDR1 is DFQATT, CDR2 SNEGSKA (reference sequence).

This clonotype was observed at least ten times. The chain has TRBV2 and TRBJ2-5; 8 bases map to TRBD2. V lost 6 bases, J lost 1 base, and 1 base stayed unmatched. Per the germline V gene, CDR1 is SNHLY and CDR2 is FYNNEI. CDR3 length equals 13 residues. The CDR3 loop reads CASSRGGQETQYF. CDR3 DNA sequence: TGTGCCAGCAGCCGGGGGGGCCAAGAGACCCAGTACTTC.

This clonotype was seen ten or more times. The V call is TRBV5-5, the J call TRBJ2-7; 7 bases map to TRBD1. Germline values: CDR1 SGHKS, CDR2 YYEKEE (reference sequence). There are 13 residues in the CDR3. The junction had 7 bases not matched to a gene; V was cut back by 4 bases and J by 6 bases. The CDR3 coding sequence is TGTGCCAGCAGCCAACAGACAGGGATCGAGCAGTACTTC. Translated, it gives CASSQQTGIEQYF.

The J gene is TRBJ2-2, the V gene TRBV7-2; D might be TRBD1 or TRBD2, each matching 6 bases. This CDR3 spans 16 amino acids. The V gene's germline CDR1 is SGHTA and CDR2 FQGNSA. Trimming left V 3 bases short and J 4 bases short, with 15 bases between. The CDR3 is CASSLDLRGVTGELFF. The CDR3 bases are TGTGCCAGCAGCTTGGACTTGAGGGGGGTCACCGGGGAGCTGTTTTTT.

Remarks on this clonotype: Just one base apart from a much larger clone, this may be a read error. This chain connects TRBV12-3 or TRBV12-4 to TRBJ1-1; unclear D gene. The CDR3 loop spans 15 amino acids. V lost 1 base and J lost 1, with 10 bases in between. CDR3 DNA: TGTGCCAGCAGTTTAGTCCGGGCGGGGAACACTGAAGCTTTCTTT. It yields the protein CASSLVRAGNTEAFF.

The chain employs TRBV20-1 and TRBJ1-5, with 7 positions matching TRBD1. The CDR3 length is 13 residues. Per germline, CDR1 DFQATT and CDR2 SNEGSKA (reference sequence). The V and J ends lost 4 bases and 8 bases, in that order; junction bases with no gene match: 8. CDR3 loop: CSATFQGGEPQHF. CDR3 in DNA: TGCAGTGCTACATTCCAGGGGGGAGAGCCCCAGCATTTT.

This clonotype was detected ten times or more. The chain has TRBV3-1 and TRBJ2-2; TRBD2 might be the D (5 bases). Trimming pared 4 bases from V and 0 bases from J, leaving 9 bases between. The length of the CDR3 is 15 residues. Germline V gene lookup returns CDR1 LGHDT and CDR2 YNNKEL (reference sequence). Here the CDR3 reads CASSPWRSNTGELFF. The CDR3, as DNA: TGTGCCAGCAGCCCCTGGAGGTCGAACACCGGGGAGCTGTTTTTT.

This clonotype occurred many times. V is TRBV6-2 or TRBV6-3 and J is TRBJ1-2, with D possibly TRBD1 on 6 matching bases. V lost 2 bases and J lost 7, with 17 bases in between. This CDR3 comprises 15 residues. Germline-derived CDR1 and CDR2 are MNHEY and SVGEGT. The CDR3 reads CASSYRYRDSSGYTF. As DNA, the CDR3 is TGTGCCAGCAGTTACCGTTACAGGGACTCCTCTGGCTACACCTTC.

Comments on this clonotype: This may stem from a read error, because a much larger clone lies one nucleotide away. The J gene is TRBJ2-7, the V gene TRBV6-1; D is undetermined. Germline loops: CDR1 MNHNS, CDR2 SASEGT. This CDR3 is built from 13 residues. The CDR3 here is CVSSVKGGYEQYV. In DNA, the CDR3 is TGTGTCAGCAGTGTCAAGGGCGGATACGAGCAGTACGTC.

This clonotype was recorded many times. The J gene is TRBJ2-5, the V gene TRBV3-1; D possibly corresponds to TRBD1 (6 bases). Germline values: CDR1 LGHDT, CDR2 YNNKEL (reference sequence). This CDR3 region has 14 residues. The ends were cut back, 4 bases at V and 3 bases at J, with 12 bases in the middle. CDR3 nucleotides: TGTGCCAGCAGCCCAATTAGGGGGAAAGAGACCCAGTACTTC. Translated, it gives CASSPIRGKETQYF.

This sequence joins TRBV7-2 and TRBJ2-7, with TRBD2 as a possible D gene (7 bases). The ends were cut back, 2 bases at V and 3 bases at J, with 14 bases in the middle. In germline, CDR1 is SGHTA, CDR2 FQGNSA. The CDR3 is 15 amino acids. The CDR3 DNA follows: TGTGCCAGCAGCTTAAGGGGGGGGGAGTTCTACGAGCAGTACTTC. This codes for CASSLRGGEFYEQYF.

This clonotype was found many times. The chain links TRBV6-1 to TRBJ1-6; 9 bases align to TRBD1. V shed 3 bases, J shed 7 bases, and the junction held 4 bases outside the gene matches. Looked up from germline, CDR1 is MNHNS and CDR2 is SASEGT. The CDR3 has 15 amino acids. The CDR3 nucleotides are TGTGCCAGCAGTGAGAGGACAGGGGTAAATTCACCCCTCCACTTT. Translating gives CASSERTGVNSPLHF.

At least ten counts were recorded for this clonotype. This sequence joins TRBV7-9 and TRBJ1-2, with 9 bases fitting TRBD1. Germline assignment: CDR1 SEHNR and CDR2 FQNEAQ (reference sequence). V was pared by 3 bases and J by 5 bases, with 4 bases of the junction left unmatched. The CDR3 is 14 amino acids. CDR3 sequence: CASSLGQGHYGYTF. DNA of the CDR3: TGTGCCAGCAGCTTGGGACAGGGTCATTATGGCTACACCTTC.

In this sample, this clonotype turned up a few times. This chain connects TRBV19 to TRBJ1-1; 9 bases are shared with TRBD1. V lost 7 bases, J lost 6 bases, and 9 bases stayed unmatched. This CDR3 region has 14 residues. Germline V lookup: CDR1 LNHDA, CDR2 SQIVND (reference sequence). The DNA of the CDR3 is TGTGCCAGTACCCCGGGACAGGGTAACTCTGAAGCTTTCTTT. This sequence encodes CASTPGQGNSEAFF.

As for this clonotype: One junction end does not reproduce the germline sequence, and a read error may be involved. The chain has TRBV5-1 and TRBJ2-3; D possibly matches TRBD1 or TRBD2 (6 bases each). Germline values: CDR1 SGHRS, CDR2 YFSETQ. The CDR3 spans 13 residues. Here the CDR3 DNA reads TGCGCCAGCAGCCTGGGGGGCACAGGTACGCAGTATTTT. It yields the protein CASSLGGTGTQYF.

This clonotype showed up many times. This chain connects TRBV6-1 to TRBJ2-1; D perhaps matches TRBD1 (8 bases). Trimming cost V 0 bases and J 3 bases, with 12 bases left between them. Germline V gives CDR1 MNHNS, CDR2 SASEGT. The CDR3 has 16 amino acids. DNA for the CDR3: TGTGCCAGCAGTGAAGCGGACAGGGACTACTACAATGAGCAGTTCTTC. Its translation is CASSEADRDYYNEQFF.

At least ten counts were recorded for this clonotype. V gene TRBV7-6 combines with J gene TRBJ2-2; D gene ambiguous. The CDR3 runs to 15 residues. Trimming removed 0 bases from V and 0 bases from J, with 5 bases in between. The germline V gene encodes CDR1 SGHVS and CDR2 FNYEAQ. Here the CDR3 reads CASSLATANTGELFF. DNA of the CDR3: TGTGCCAGCAGCTTAGCGACCGCGAACACCGGGGAGCTGTTTTTT. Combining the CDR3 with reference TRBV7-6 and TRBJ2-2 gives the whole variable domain GAGVSQSPRYKVTKRGQDVALRCDPISGHVSLYWYRQALGQGPEFLTYFNYEAQQDKSGLPNDRFSAERPEGSISTLTIQRTEQRDSAMYRCASSLATANTGELFFGEGSRLTVL.

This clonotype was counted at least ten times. The DNA for the CDR3 is TGTGCCAGCAGCTTAATACCCGGGACGGAAGGCGGGGAGCTGTTTTTT. Translation: CASSLIPGTEGGELFF. The rearrangement joins TRBV11-1 to TRBJ2-2; D is possibly TRBD1 or TRBD2 (5 bases each). The CDR3 has 16 amino acids. Germline values: CDR1 SGHAT, CDR2 FQDESV (reference sequence). Deletions cut 2 bases from V and 7 bases from J, with 17 bases between.

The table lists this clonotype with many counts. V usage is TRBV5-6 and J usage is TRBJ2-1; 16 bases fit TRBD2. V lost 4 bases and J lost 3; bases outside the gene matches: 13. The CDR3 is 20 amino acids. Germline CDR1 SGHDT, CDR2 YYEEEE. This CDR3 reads CASSERPGLAGGPFYNEQFF. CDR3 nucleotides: TGTGCCAGCAGCGAGAGACCGGGACTAGCGGGAGGGCCCTTCTACAATGAGCAGTTCTTC.

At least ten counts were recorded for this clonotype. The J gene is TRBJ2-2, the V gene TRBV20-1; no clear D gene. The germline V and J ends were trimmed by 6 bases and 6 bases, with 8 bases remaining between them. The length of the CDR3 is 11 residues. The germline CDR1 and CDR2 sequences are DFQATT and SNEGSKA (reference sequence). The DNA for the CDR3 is TGCAGTGCCCCGAGATCCGGGGAGCTGTTTTTT. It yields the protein CSAPRSGELFF.

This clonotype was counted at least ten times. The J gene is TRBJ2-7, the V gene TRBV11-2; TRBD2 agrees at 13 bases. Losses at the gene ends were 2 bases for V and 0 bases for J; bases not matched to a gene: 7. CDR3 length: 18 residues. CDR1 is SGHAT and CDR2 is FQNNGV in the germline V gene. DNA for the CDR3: TGTGCCAGCAGCTTAAGACTAGCGGGAGGCCATAGCTCCTACGAGCAGTACTTC. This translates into CASSLRLAGGHSSYEQYF. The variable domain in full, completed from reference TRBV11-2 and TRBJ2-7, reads EAGVAQSPRYKIIEKRQSVAFWCNPISGHATLYWYQQILGQGPKLLIQFQNNGVVDDSQLPKDRFSAERLKGVDSTLKIQPAKLEDSAVYLCASSLRLAGGHSSYEQYFGPGTRLTVT.

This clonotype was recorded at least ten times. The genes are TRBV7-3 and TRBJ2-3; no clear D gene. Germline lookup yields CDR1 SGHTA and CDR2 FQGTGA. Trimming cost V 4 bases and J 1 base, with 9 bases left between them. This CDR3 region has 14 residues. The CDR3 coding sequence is TGTGCCAGCAGCTCGGGCTCCCGCACAGATACGCAGTATTTT. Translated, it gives CASSSGSRTDTQYF.

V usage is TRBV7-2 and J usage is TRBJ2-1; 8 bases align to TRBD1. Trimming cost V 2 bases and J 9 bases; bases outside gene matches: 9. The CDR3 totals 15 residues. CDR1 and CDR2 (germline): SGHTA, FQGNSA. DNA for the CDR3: TGTGCCAGCAGCTTACAGGGGGCGTTAAGTCGTGAGCAGTTCTTC. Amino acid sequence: CASSLQGALSREQFF. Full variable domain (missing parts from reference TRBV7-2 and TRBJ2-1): GAGVSQSPSNKVTEKGKDVELRCDPISGHTALYWYRQSLGQGLEFLIYFQGNSAPDKSGLPSDRFSAERTGGSVSTLTIQRTQQEDSAVYLCASSLQGALSREQFFGPGTRLTVL.